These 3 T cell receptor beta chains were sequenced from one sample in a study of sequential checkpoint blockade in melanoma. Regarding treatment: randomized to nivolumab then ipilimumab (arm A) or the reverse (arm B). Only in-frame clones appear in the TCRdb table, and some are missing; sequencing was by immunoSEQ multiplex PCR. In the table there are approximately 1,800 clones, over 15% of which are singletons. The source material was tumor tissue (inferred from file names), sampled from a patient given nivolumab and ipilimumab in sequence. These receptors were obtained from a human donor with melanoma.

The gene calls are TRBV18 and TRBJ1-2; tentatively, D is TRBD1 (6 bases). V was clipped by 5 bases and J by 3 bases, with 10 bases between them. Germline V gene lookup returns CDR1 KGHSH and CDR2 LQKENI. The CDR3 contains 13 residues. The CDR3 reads CASSFRQDYGYTF. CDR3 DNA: TGTGCCAGCTCATTTAGACAGGACTATGGCTACACCTTC.

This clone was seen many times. DNA for the CDR3: TGTGCCAGCAGCTCAACAACCGGGACAGGGAACAATGAGCAGTTCTTC. It yields the protein CASSSTTGTGNNEQFF. The chain links TRBV11-3 to TRBJ2-1, with 9 nucleotides matching TRBD1. Looked up from germline, CDR1 is SGHNT and CDR2 is YENEEA. Losses at the gene ends were 4 bases for V and 5 bases for J; bases not matched to a gene: 9. CDR3 size: 16 residues.

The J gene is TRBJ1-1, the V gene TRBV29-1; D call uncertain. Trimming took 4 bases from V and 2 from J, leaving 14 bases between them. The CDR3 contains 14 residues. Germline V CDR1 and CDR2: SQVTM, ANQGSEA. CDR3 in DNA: TGCAGCGTTGGATGGGATATTTATAACACTGAAGCTTTCTTT. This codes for CSVGWDIYNTEAFF.